Listed here are 18 T cell receptor beta chains from one sample, sequenced in a study of preoperative IRX-2 immunotherapy in early breast cancer. TCRdb's copy holds only in-frame clones and misses some; the assay was immunoSEQ multiplex PCR. The table records approximately 98,000 clones, approximately 90% of them present only once. The sample's treatment: preoperative locoregional IRX-2 cytokine immunotherapy. The sample consisted of tumor tissue, taken after IRX-2 immunotherapy. The receptors were sampled from a human donor with breast cancer.

This clone has just a few counts. V usage is TRBV6-8 and J usage is TRBJ2-1, with D possibly being TRBD1 or TRBD2 (5 bases each). This CDR3 has 16 residues. The V end lost 0 bases, the J end lost 5 bases, and 14 bases lay between the germline ends. CDR1 and CDR2 from the germline V gene are MNHGY and SAAAGT. The CDR3 reads CASSYSAARGHNEQFF. CDR3 coding DNA: TGTGCCAGCAGTTACTCTGCGGCAAGGGGACACAATGAGCAGTTCTTC.

The chain carries TRBV6-8 and TRBJ2-1; 8 bases are a match to TRBD1. CDR1 and CDR2 (germline): MNHGY, SAAAGT. This CDR3 has 13 residues. With V trimmed by 4 bases and J by 7 bases, 3 bases remained unmatched. The CDR3 DNA reads TGTGCCAGCAGTTCGACAGGGGAGAATGAGCAGTTCTTC. This codes for CASSSTGENEQFF.

The chain employs TRBV19 and TRBJ1-2; 8 nucleotides align to TRBD1. The trim removed 4 bases at V and 7 bases at J, leaving 8 bases unmatched. The germline gives CDR1 LNHDA, CDR2 SQIVND (reference sequence). This CDR3 region has 14 residues. CDR3 sequence: CASSTRTGMGGYTF. CDR3 in DNA: TGTGCCAGTAGTACCAGGACAGGGATGGGTGGCTACACCTTC.

This clone occurred once. This chain uses TRBV28 with TRBJ2-7; 11 bases map to TRBD2. CDR3 length equals 15 residues. Per the germline V gene, CDR1 is MDHEN and CDR2 is SYDVKM. V lost 6 bases, J lost 3 bases, and 7 bases stayed unmatched. The CDR3 DNA sequence: TGTGCCAGCAGCCCTAGCGGGAGGACTATCTACGAGCAGTACTTC. Amino acid sequence: CASSPSGRTIYEQYF.

J is TRBJ1-1 and V is TRBV18; D gene unclear. With 0 bases removed from V and 0 bases from J, the gap between germline ends came to 8 bases. The CDR3 has 15 residues. CDR1 is KGHSH, CDR2 LQKENI, per germline. The CDR3 loop is CASSPPNGLNTEAFF. In DNA form, the CDR3 reads TGTGCCAGCTCACCACCGAACGGATTGAACACTGAAGCTTTCTTT.

The chain links TRBV6-8 to TRBJ1-5; the match to TRBD1 covers 7 bases. Germline V gene data show CDR1 as MNHGY and CDR2 as SAAAGT. V lost 6 bases to trimming and J lost 6 bases; unmatched junction nucleotides: 11. The CDR3 totals 15 residues. DNA for the CDR3: TGTGCCAGCAGCGTCGCGAGGCAGGGGGGTCAGCCCCAGCATTTT. Its translation is CASSVARQGGQPQHF.

This clone was found once. This rearrangement joins TRBV9 to TRBJ1-2, with D possibly being TRBD1 (5 bases). V was shortened by 7 bases and J by 6 bases, with 22 bases between the two germline ends. The germline CDR1 and CDR2 sequences are SGDLS and YYNGEE. The CDR3 extends over 15 amino acids. CDR3 nucleotides: TGTGCCAGCGAAACCGCGGGGCAGGGTATCGATGGCTACACCTTC. Amino acid sequence: CASETAGQGIDGYTF.

The rearrangement joins TRBV11-3 to TRBJ2-2; a possible D gene is TRBD2 (5 bases). The CDR3 has 17 amino acids. V dropped 3 bases and J dropped 4 bases, with 18 bases sitting between them. Germline V gene data show CDR1 as SGHNT and CDR2 as YENEEA. The CDR3 DNA reads as TGTGCCAGCAGCTTTGAATATTACGGGGAAAGCACCGGGGAGCTGTTTTTT. Protein sequence: CASSFEYYGESTGELFF.

This sequence joins TRBV5-1 and TRBJ2-2; D tentatively fits TRBD1 or TRBD2 (5 bases each). Looked up from germline, CDR1 is SGHRS and CDR2 is YFSETQ. The CDR3 totals 14 residues. V was trimmed by 0 bases and J by 7 bases, leaving 10 bases between them. The CDR3 sequence is CASSLARENGELFF. The CDR3, as DNA: TGCGCCAGCAGCTTGGCCAGGGAGAACGGGGAGCTGTTTTTT.

The genes are TRBV28 and TRBJ2-3; D is ambiguous. This CDR3 contains 14 residues. The germline V gene encodes CDR1 MDHEN and CDR2 SYDVKM. With 3 bases removed from V and 2 bases from J, the gap between germline ends came to 9 bases. CDR3 in DNA: TGTGCCAGCAGTTTTGCACGAGCCACAGATACGCAGTATTTT. Protein: CASSFARATDTQYF.

The chain carries TRBV11-3 and TRBJ1-3; D is undetermined. This CDR3 comprises 14 residues. Germline V CDR1 and CDR2: SGHNT, YENEEA. With 5 bases removed from V and 2 bases from J, the gap between germline ends came to 10 bases. Written as DNA, the CDR3 is TGTGCCAGCAGCCCTGAATTCGCTGGAAACACCATATATTTT. This encodes CASSPEFAGNTIYF. The full variable domain, its missing parts supplied by reference TRBV11-3 and TRBJ1-3, is EAGVVQSPRYKIIEKKQPVAFWCNPISGHNTLYWYLQNLGQGPELLIRYENEEAVDDSQLPKDRFSAERLKGVDSTLKIQPAELGDSAVYLCASSPEFAGNTIYFGEGSWLTVV.

The V call is TRBV28, the J call TRBJ1-1; TRBD1 matches 8 bases. The length of the CDR3 is 14 residues. Losses at the gene ends were 7 bases for V and 1 base for J; bases not matched to a gene: 5. The germline V gene encodes CDR1 MDHEN and CDR2 SYDVKM. The CDR3 DNA sequence: TGTGCCAGCACGGGGGACAGGAGGAACACTGAAGCTTTCTTT. This translates into CASTGDRRNTEAFF.

The V gene is TRBV5-1, the J gene TRBJ1-1; TRBD1 matches 8 bases. This CDR3 region has 16 residues. Germline V CDR1 and CDR2: SGHRS, YFSETQ. J was trimmed by 5 bases and V by 0 bases; bases with no gene match: 9. The CDR3 nucleotides are TGCGCCAGCAGCTTGGTTGCAGGGGGCTCTTGGACTGAAGCTTTCTTT. Its translation: CASSLVAGGSWTEAFF.

This clone was detected only once. The chain couples TRBV6-8 to TRBJ1-1; the match to TRBD1 covers 7 bases. This CDR3 contains 14 residues. CDR1 and CDR2 from the germline V gene are MNHGY and SAAAGT. V shed 6 bases and J 4 bases; nucleotides not matched to a gene: 8. Here the CDR3 DNA reads TGTGCCAGCAGCCGAGGGACAGCGAGCACTGAAGCTTTCTTT. Protein product: CASSRGTASTEAFF.

This clone was picked up a small number of times. The chain is built from TRBV6-8 and TRBJ1-2; D perhaps matches TRBD1 (5 bases). Deletions cut 6 bases from V and 6 bases from J, with 17 bases between. The germline V gene has CDR1 MNHGY and CDR2 SAAAGT. The CDR3 runs 14 residues. CDR3 DNA sequence: TGTGCCAGCAGCCCGTTGGGACCTACGGATGGCTACACCTTC. Amino acid sequence: CASSPLGPTDGYTF.

V gene TRBV19 combines with J gene TRBJ1-4; D is undetermined. Per the germline V gene, CDR1 is LNHDA and CDR2 is SQIVND (reference sequence). The ends were cut back, 6 bases at V and 7 bases at J, with 18 bases in the middle. The CDR3 contains 15 residues. CDR3: CASSLSVRVGEKLFF. CDR3 DNA: TGTGCCAGTAGCCTTTCCGTCCGGGTGGGTGAAAAACTGTTTTTT. The variable domain in full, with the rest retrieved from reference TRBV19 and TRBJ1-4, is DGGITQSPKYLFRKEGQNVTLSCEQNLNHDAMYWYRQDPGQGLRLIYYSQIVNDFQKGDIAEGYSVSREKKESFPLTVTSAQKNPTAFYLCASSLSVRVGEKLFFGSGTQLSVL.

The chain joins TRBV11-3 to TRBJ2-7; 9 nucleotides match TRBD2. After removal of 4 bases from V and 2 bases from J, the junction contained 6 bases not matched to a gene. This CDR3 has 15 amino acids. Germline V gene lookup returns CDR1 SGHNT and CDR2 YENEEA. CDR3: CASSSIRLAAYEQYF. The CDR3 DNA reads TGTGCCAGCAGCTCTATAAGACTAGCGGCCTACGAGCAGTACTTC.

The chain recombines TRBV5-1 with TRBJ2-1; TRBD2 matches at 9 bases. V trimming: 0 bases; J trimming: 8 bases; junction bases outside the gene matches: 6. The CDR3 consists of 15 residues. The germline CDR1 and CDR2 sequences are SGHRS and YFSETQ. The CDR3 region has the DNA TGCGCCAGCAGCTTGGAGCGGGGGGATAGGGATGAGCAGTTCTTC. Its translation is CASSLERGDRDEQFF.